These T cell receptor beta chains were read from a single sample in a study of T cell responses to AZD1222 COVID-19 vaccine. Only in-frame clones appear in the TCRdb table, and some are missing; sequencing was by immunoSEQ multiplex PCR. The sample records more than 85,000 clones, 80% to 90% being singletons. The starting material was peripheral blood, obtained on day 0 of AZD1222 vaccination. These receptors all stem from an adult in good health. The CDR3 runs from the conserved cysteine through the conserved F or W. The D gene is left open where the match is weak. The size entry is marked missing in some rows and otherwise reads once, few, many or a size class.

J: TRBJ2-7; D: -; V: TRBV7-2; size: -; length: 16; DNA: TGTGCCAGCAGCCACCAAAGGGCGGGTCAACTCTACGAGCAGTACTTC; CDR3: CASSHQRAGQLYEQYF
J: TRBJ2-3; D: -; V: TRBV19; size: -; length: 14; DNA: TGTGCCAGTAGTCCGATGACTAGCACAGATACGCAGTATTTT; CDR3: CASSPMTSTDTQYF
J: TRBJ1-2; D: -; V: TRBV5-4; size: once; length: 12; DNA: TGTGCCAGCAGCTTGGAAGGGGACGGCTACACCTTC; CDR3: CASSLEGDGYTF
J: TRBJ1-5; D: TRBD1; V: TRBV28; size: once; length: 14; DNA: TGTGCCAGCAGTTTAACAGGGGCCCATCAGCCCCAGCATTTT; CDR3: CASSLTGAHQPQHF
J: TRBJ2-7; D: -; V: TRBV11-2; size: -; length: 13; DNA: TGTGCCAGCAGGAGGGGGTTAAGCTACGAGCAGTACTTC; CDR3: CASRRGLSYEQYF
J: TRBJ1-1; D: -; V: TRBV3-1/TRBV3-2; size: -; length: 12; DNA: TGTGCCAGCAGCCGAGGGCGAACTGAAGCTTTCTTT; CDR3: CASSRGRTEAFF
J: TRBJ2-7; D: -; V: TRBV19; size: -; length: 14; DNA: TGTGCCAGTAGTATATCCATGGGGGCCTACGAGCAGTACTTC; CDR3: CASSISMGAYEQYF
J: TRBJ2-7; D: -; V: TRBV3-1/TRBV3-2; size: -; length: 14; DNA: TGTGCCAGCAGACAACAGGGTACTCCCTACGAGCAGTACTTC; CDR3: CASRQQGTPYEQYF
J: TRBJ1-2; D: -; V: TRBV27; size: -; length: 13; DNA: TGTGCCAGCAGTTTATTAGGGTTCTATGGCTACACCTTC; CDR3: CASSLLGFYGYTF
J: TRBJ2-5; D: TRBD2; V: TRBV27; size: -; length: 16; DNA: TGTGCCAGCAGTTTCGGGACTAGCGGAGCCCGGGAGACCCAGTACTTC; CDR3: CASSFGTSGARETQYF
J: TRBJ2-3; D: TRBD2; V: TRBV7-8; size: -; length: 15; DNA: TGTGCCAGCAGCCACGGGACTAGGGGCACAGATACGCAGTATTTT; CDR3: CASSHGTRGTDTQYF
J: TRBJ1-6; D: -; V: TRBV27; size: -; length: 19; DNA: TGTGCCAGCAGTACAAAATGGGTTTTGAGGGAAGGTGATAATTCACCCCTCCACTTT; CDR3: CASSTKWVLREGDNSPLHF
J: TRBJ2-7; D: TRBD2; V: TRBV7-3; size: -; length: 15; DNA: TGTGCCAGCAGCTTAGGGCTAGCGGGAACCTACGAGCAGTACTTC; CDR3: CASSLGLAGTYEQYF
J: TRBJ2-7; D: TRBD2; V: TRBV28; size: -; length: 14; DNA: TGTGCCAGCAGTTTGAGGGGAGGGTCCCACGAGCAGTACTTC; CDR3: CASSLRGGSHEQYF
J: TRBJ2-7; D: -; V: TRBV5-1; size: -; length: 15; DNA: TGCGCCAGCAGCTCCAGGGGGGTAGGCTCCTACGAGCAGTACTTC; CDR3: CASSSRGVGSYEQYF
J: TRBJ2-5; D: TRBD1; V: TRBV28; size: -; length: 15; DNA: TGTGCCAGCAGTTCTCCCGGGACAGGGGGAGAGACCCAGTACTTC; CDR3: CASSSPGTGGETQYF
J: TRBJ1-3; D: TRBD1; V: TRBV5-1; size: -; length: 17; DNA: TGCGCCAGCTTTCCCGGGACAGGGGGCTCTACTGGAAACACCATATATTTT; CDR3: CASFPGTGGSTGNTIYF
J: TRBJ1-3; D: -; V: TRBV7-8; size: -; length: 16; DNA: TGTGCCAGCAGCTTATCCGGGGGCAGGGACGGAAACACCATATATTTT; CDR3: CASSLSGGRDGNTIYF
J: TRBJ2-1; D: TRBD1; V: TRBV7-6; size: -; length: 14; DNA: TGTGCCAGCAGCGAGGGGGCGCGGTACAATGAGCAGTTCTTC; CDR3: CASSEGARYNEQFF
J: TRBJ2-6; D: TRBD2; V: TRBV5-4; size: -; length: 19; DNA: TGTGCCAGCAGCTTCGCGGGACTAGCGGGAGTCGGTGGGGCCAACGTCCTGACTTTC; CDR3: CASSFAGLAGVGGANVLTF
J: TRBJ2-7; D: TRBD2; V: TRBV28; size: -; length: 11; DNA: TGTGCCAGCCTAGCGGGCTACGAGCAGTACTTC; CDR3: CASLAGYEQYF
J: TRBJ2-1; D: TRBD2; V: TRBV4-1; size: -; length: 15; DNA: TGCGCCAGCAGCCAAGGACTAGCGGATTACAATGAGCAGTTCTTC; CDR3: CASSQGLADYNEQFF
J: TRBJ1-6; D: -; V: TRBV5-4; size: -; length: 15; DNA: TGTGCCAGCACCAAAGGGGGGGGCTCGGATTCACCCCTCCACTTT; CDR3: CASTKGGGSDSPLHF
J: TRBJ2-3; D: TRBD2; V: TRBV12-5; size: -; length: 16; DNA: TGTGCTAGTGGTTTAGGGCTAGCGGGGGAAACAGATACGCAGTATTTT; CDR3: CASGLGLAGETDTQYF
J: TRBJ1-2; D: -; V: TRBV5-1; size: few; length: 13; DNA: TGCGCCAGCAGCTTGCCAGGAGGGGATGGCTACACCTTC; CDR3: CASSLPGGDGYTF
J: TRBJ2-3; D: TRBD2; V: TRBV7-9; size: -; length: 18; DNA: TGTGCCAGCAGCCCCAAAGGGGGGACTAGCGGATTCACAGATACGCAGTATTTT; CDR3: CASSPKGGTSGFTDTQYF